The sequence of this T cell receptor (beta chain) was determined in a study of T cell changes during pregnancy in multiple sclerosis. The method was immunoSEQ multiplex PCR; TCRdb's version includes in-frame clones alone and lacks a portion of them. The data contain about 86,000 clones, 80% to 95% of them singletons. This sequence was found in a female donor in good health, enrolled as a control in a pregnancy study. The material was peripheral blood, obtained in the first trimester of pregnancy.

This CDR3 is CASSFPGQGSREQFF. The CDR3 DNA reads TGTGCCAGCAGCTTCCCGGGACAGGGTAGTAGGGAGCAGTTCTTC. The chain employs TRBV7-9 and TRBJ2-1, with 9 nucleotides matching TRBD1. There are 15 residues in the CDR3. After removal of 3 bases from V and 10 bases from J, the junction contained 10 bases not matched to a gene. From germline, CDR1 is SEHNR and CDR2 FQNEAQ (reference sequence).